These 24 T cell receptor beta chains share one sample of origin, sequenced in a study of graft-versus-host responses after intestinal transplantation. TCRdb's table, derived via immunoSEQ multiplex PCR, lists solely in-frame clones and lacks some. Altogether some 66,000 clones are present, about nine tenths being singletons, with the ten largest covering approximately 1.7%. Once graft tissue had been processed, intraepithelial and lamina propria lymphocytes were released. The sequencing used ileum tissue, collected approximately 56 weeks after transplant. The receptors originated from a human patient who received an intestinal transplant, so some T cells may come from the graft donor.

CDR3 sequence: CASSIPGHLYEQYF. The CDR3, as DNA: TGTGCCAGTAGTATCCCGGGACACCTCTACGAGCAGTACTTC. The V gene is TRBV19, the J gene TRBJ2-7, with a weak D call TRBD1 (6 bases). The germline CDR1 and CDR2 sequences are LNHDA and SQIVND (reference sequence). This CDR3 is 14 amino acids long. With 3 bases removed from V and 3 bases from J, the gap between germline ends came to 12 bases.

The chain has TRBV5-1 and TRBJ2-1; 7 bases line up with TRBD2. The CDR3 consists of 15 residues. Germline values: CDR1 SGHRS, CDR2 YFSETQ. J lost 4 bases, V lost 7 bases, and 11 bases had no gene match. For the CDR3, the DNA is TGCGCCAGCGGTCATGCGGGAGCAGAGTACAATGAGCAGTTCTTC. Its protein product is CASGHAGAEYNEQFF.

This clone counts as medium-sized (0.01 to 0.1%). The J gene is TRBJ1-2, the V gene TRBV18; 7 bases fit TRBD1. Germline lookup yields CDR1 KGHSH and CDR2 LQKENI. After removal of 3 bases from V and 8 bases from J, the junction contained 6 bases not matched to a gene. The CDR3 runs to 13 residues. The CDR3 here is CASSPDREWGYTF. DNA for the CDR3: TGTGCCAGCTCACCTGACAGGGAGTGGGGCTACACCTTC. The variable domain in full, completed from reference TRBV18 and TRBJ1-2, reads NAGVMQNPRHLVRRRGQEARLRCSPMKGHSHVYWYRQLPEEGLKFMVYLQKENIIDESGMPKERFSAEFPKEGPSILRIQQVVRGDSAAYFCASSPDREWGYTFGSGTRLTVV.

The gene calls are TRBV9 and TRBJ2-7, with a weak D call TRBD1 (7 bases). V lost 0 bases and J 4 bases, leaving 11 bases between the germline ends. Germline V gene data show CDR1 as SGDLS and CDR2 as YYNGEE. The CDR3 spans 14 residues. The CDR3 coding sequence is TGTGCCAGCAGCGTAGAGGGGGGACAGTACGAGCAGTACTTC. Its translation is CASSVEGGQYEQYF.

The sample holds a few counts of this clone. The chain employs TRBV15 and TRBJ2-3; TRBD2 is a possible D gene (5 bases). V lost 4 bases, J lost 4 bases, and 9 bases lay in between. The CDR3 loop spans 13 amino acids. Germline values: CDR1 LNHNV, CDR2 YYDKDF (reference sequence). Here the CDR3 reads CATSKGSSDTQYF. In nucleotides, the CDR3 is TGTGCCACCAGCAAAGGGAGCTCAGATACGCAGTATTTT.

V and J are TRBV7-9 and TRBJ1-1; D is uncertain. Germline assignment: CDR1 SEHNR and CDR2 FQNEAQ (reference sequence). The CDR3 has 13 residues. The ends were cut back, 4 bases at V and 0 bases at J, with 6 bases in the middle. CDR3 bases: TGTGCCAGCAGCTCACCAATGAACACTGAAGCTTTCTTT. Translating gives CASSSPMNTEAFF.

This chain links TRBV11-2 with TRBJ1-1, with 9 bases identical to TRBD1. Per the germline V gene, CDR1 is SGHAT and CDR2 is FQNNGV. V lost 2 bases and J lost 10; bases outside the gene matches: 14. This CDR3 has 16 residues. CDR3 loop: CASSLPSFLYRGLAFF. The CDR3 DNA reads as TGTGCCAGCAGCTTACCTTCATTTCTTTACAGGGGGCTAGCTTTCTTT.

The chain recombines TRBV6-6 with TRBJ2-7; no definite D call. CDR3 length: 12 amino acids. The germline V and J ends were trimmed by 5 bases and 7 bases, with 12 bases remaining between them. CDR1 MNHNY and CDR2 SVGAGI come from the germline V gene (reference sequence). Written as DNA, the CDR3 is TGTGCCAGCAGTGTTTCGGCGTATGAGCAGTACTTC. This encodes CASSVSAYEQYF.

The chain uses TRBV6-6 and TRBJ1-1; D unresolved. Trimming took off 2 bases at V and 2 bases at J, with 6 bases between the two ends. The CDR3 has 13 residues. Germline loops: CDR1 MNHNY, CDR2 SVGAGI (reference sequence). Written as DNA, the CDR3 is TGTGCCAGCAGTTACGCCAGAAACACTGAAGCTTTCTTT. Its protein is CASSYARNTEAFF.

CDR3 in amino acids: CASSVEGTFYNEQFF. DNA for the CDR3: TGTGCCAGCAGCGTAGAGGGGACCTTCTACAATGAGCAGTTCTTC. The chain links TRBV9 to TRBJ2-1; D is possibly TRBD1 or TRBD2 (5 bases each). CDR1 and CDR2 (germline): SGDLS, YYNGEE. The CDR3 spans 15 residues. The V gene lost 0 bases and the J gene lost 3 bases, with 10 bases spanning the gap.

This chain uses TRBV28 with TRBJ1-1, with 7 bases fitting TRBD1. The germline gives CDR1 MDHEN, CDR2 SYDVKM. The V segment lost 8 bases and the J segment 4 bases; nucleotides outside the gene matches: 10. The CDR3 totals 14 residues. Here the CDR3 reads CASGDGGGITEAFF. The DNA for the CDR3 is TGTGCCAGCGGGGACGGAGGGGGCATCACTGAAGCTTTCTTT.

The chain combines TRBV5-4 with TRBJ2-5; 9 nucleotides line up with TRBD1. Unmatched junction bases numbered 5, after V lost 4 bases and J lost 4 bases. CDR3 length equals 14 residues. In germline, CDR1 is SGHNT, CDR2 YYREEE (reference sequence). CDR3 protein: CASSVQQGAETQYF. The CDR3 DNA sequence: TGTGCCAGCAGCGTTCAACAGGGGGCAGAGACCCAGTACTTC.

The chain employs TRBV7-8 and TRBJ1-1, with D unclear. Trimming left V 7 bases short and J 3 bases short, with 15 bases between. Germline V gives CDR1 SGHVS, CDR2 FQNEAQ. The CDR3 has 14 amino acids. The CDR3 DNA reads as TGTGCCAGCACCCCAACCGAGTCCCACACTGAAGCTTTCTTT. Protein product: CASTPTESHTEAFF.

The chain has TRBV19 and TRBJ2-2; 9 bases map to TRBD1. The CDR3 sequence is 13 residues long. Germline V gene lookup returns CDR1 LNHDA and CDR2 SQIVND (reference sequence). Trimming cost V 6 bases and J 5 bases; bases outside gene matches: 1. The CDR3 reads CASRDRGTGELFF. CDR3 sequence (DNA): TGTGCCAGTAGGGACAGGGGTACCGGGGAGCTGTTTTTT.

As concerns this clone: The germline gene is not matched at one end of the junction; a read error may be the cause. The chain recombines TRBV6-1 with TRBJ2-7; D unclear. Germline CDR1 reads MNHNS; CDR2 reads SASEGT. This CDR3 has 15 amino acids. The CDR3 here is CASSAGRIFSYEQYF. As DNA, the CDR3 is TGCGCCAGCAGTGCTGGTAGAATTTTTTCCTACGAGCAGTACTTC.

This clone was observed a handful of times. The chain links TRBV9 to TRBJ2-2; 8 nucleotides match TRBD1. Germline assignment: CDR1 SGDLS and CDR2 YYNGEE. The CDR3 covers 14 residues. J gave up 4 bases and V 2 bases, and 1 base lay outside the gene matches. The CDR3 DNA reads TGTGCCAGCAGCGTTACAGGGGGCACCGGGGAGCTGTTTTTT. Residues: CASSVTGGTGELFF.

This clone appeared once. This chain connects TRBV5-6 to TRBJ1-1, with a possible D match to TRBD1 (5 bases). The CDR3 has 14 residues. The germline V and J ends were trimmed by 0 bases and 6 bases, with 12 bases remaining between them. CDR1 is SGHDT, CDR2 YYEEEE, per germline. The CDR3, as DNA: TGTGCCAGCAGCTTGGGGCAGGGAAGGGCTGAAGCTTTCTTT. Its protein product is CASSLGQGRAEAFF.

This rearrangement joins TRBV7-3 to TRBJ2-7, with TRBD2 identical over 7 bases. This CDR3 is 15 amino acids long. Germline CDR1 and CDR2: SGHTA and FQGTGA. After removal of 2 bases from V and 0 bases from J, the junction contained 4 bases not matched to a gene. CDR3: CASSLSGGSSYEQYF. DNA for the CDR3: TGTGCCAGCAGCTTATCAGGCGGGAGCTCCTACGAGCAGTACTTC.

This clone has only one observation. This chain joins TRBV5-6 and TRBJ2-4; D may be TRBD1 or TRBD2 (5 bases each). The CDR3 spans 17 residues. Germline CDR1 reads SGHDT; CDR2 reads YYEEEE. V gave up 2 bases and J gave up 2 bases, with 17 bases separating them. In DNA form, the CDR3 reads TGTGCCAGCAGCTTTCTGGACACCGGGAAGCCCAAAAACATTCAGTACTTC. Translated, it gives CASSFLDTGKPKNIQYF.

The V gene is TRBV7-9, the J gene TRBJ1-3; no definite D call. The V gene's germline CDR1 is SEHNR and CDR2 FQNEAQ (reference sequence). Between the trimmed V and J ends, which lost 1 base and 0 bases, there was a span of 7 bases. This CDR3 is built from 15 residues. For the CDR3, the DNA is TGTGCCAGCAGCTTAGGACGGGTCTCTGGAAACACCATATATTTT. It yields the protein CASSLGRVSGNTIYF.

This sequence joins TRBV6-1 and TRBJ2-7; 8 bases line up with TRBD1. The CDR3 totals 14 residues. Germline-derived CDR1 and CDR2 are MNHNS and SASEGT. Trimming at V came to 4 bases and at J to 2 bases, leaving 4 bases not matched to a gene. The CDR3 protein is CASSVGQGAYEQYF. The CDR3 DNA is TGTGCCAGCAGTGTCGGACAGGGCGCCTACGAGCAGTACTTC.

This clone turned up a few times. The chain employs TRBV6-5 and TRBJ2-1; 9 nucleotides agree with TRBD2. CDR3 size: 15 residues. Trimming cost V 0 bases and J 5 bases; bases outside gene matches: 2. Per the germline V gene, CDR1 is MNHEY and CDR2 is SVGAGI. CDR3 in DNA: TGTGCCAGCAGTTACTCCTGGACTAGCGACAATGAGCAGTTCTTC. It yields the protein CASSYSWTSDNEQFF.

V usage is TRBV9 and J usage is TRBJ2-7; D perhaps matches TRBD2 (7 bases). Germline CDR1 is SGDLS and CDR2 is YYNGEE. The germline V and J ends were trimmed by 3 bases and 6 bases, with 16 bases remaining between them. This CDR3 is 14 amino acids long. CDR3 region: CASSEAGEGGEQYF. The CDR3 DNA reads TGTGCCAGCAGCGAGGCAGGGGAGGGAGGCGAGCAGTACTTC.

This sequence joins TRBV6-5 and TRBJ1-6; no firm D call. This CDR3 is built from 13 residues. CDR1 MNHEY and CDR2 SVGAGI come from the germline V gene. V lost 6 bases and J 5 bases, leaving 8 bases between the germline ends. This chain's CDR3 is CASRTQDNSPLHF. The DNA for the CDR3 is TGTGCCAGCAGGACCCAAGATAATTCACCCCTCCACTTT.